The entry that follows covers one TCR beta chain sequence. Its target is unknown. Study results and limitations: In terms of TCR gene usage, tumor memory CD4+ T cells clustered together with blood and lymph node memory CD4+ cells, as well as with lymph node naive CD4+ cells.

After removal of 1 base from V and 3 bases from J, the junction contained 5 bases not matched to a gene. CDR3 length: 17 amino acids. CDR1 is SGHVS, CDR2 FQNEAQ, per germline. After constant-region reverse-primer amplification, full-length variable regions underwent semi-nested PCR with Nested Universal Primer A. TCRdb called the 5' RACE reads again in MiXCR, with one record for every CDR3 protein. This sample has more than 45,000 distinct CDR3 sequences, with about 28% found just once. Sample: tumor-infiltrating memory CD4+ T cells sorted from the breast tumor. Sample subset: memory CD4+ T cells, CD4+CD45RO+CD25-. The rearrangement joins TRBV7-8 to TRBJ2-1; 11 nucleotides line up with TRBD2. The source is a female donor with breast cancer. The chain's CDR3 is CASSLVPSGGFYNEQFF. CDR3 sequence (DNA): TGTGCCAGCAGCTTAGTCCCTAGCGGGGGGTTCTACAATGAGCAGTTCTTC.